The 18 T cell receptor beta chains given below trace back to one sample, sequenced in a study of breast tumors, draining lymph nodes, adjacent tissues. Axillary draining lymph nodes of breast cancer patients supplied the node samples. TCRdb passed the multiplex PCR reads through MiXCR, listing each CDR3 protein once. The sample contains around 290,000 distinct CDR3 sequences, about 33% of which appear only once. Sequencing input: axillary lymph node tissue. These receptors came from a female donor with breast cancer. Some clones in this sample may be carry-over from other donors' samples.

A note on this clonotype: A much larger clonotype is one base distant, so this may be a read error. V usage is TRBV20-1 and J usage is TRBJ2-1, with D hard to call. The CDR3 consists of 14 residues. Germline CDR1 is DFQATT and CDR2 is SNEGSKA (reference sequence). V gave up 5 bases and J gave up 5 bases, with 16 bases separating them. The CDR3 DNA reads TGCAGTGCTGGAAGGGTCCAGGCCCACAATGAGCAGTTCTTC. Protein product: CSAGRVQAHNEQFF.

This clonotype was recorded many times. The V gene is TRBV9, the J gene TRBJ2-1; D is unresolved. The CDR3 consists of 16 residues. Germline CDR1 is SGDLS and CDR2 is YYNGEE. Trimming shortened V by 4 bases and J by 0 bases, and 14 bases separated the two germline ends. In DNA, the CDR3 is TGTGCCAGCAGCTTAGGACCTTACTCCTCCTACAATGAGCAGTTCTTC. Its protein is CASSLGPYSSYNEQFF.

This clonotype was found many times. The chain uses TRBV20-1 and TRBJ2-3, with 14 bases lining up with TRBD2. Germline V gene lookup returns CDR1 DFQATT and CDR2 SNEGSKA (reference sequence). Losses at the gene ends were 6 bases for V and 0 bases for J; bases not matched to a gene: 11. The CDR3 loop spans 18 amino acids. The CDR3: CSALGAGLAGVSTDTQYF. The CDR3 nucleotides read TGCAGTGCCCTGGGGGCGGGACTAGCGGGAGTTAGCACAGATACGCAGTATTTT.

This clonotype was found a few times. This chain joins TRBV6-2 or TRBV6-3 and TRBJ2-1; tentatively, D is TRBD1 (6 bases). Germline V CDR1 and CDR2: MNHEY, SVGEGT. Trimming cost V 5 bases and J 8 bases, with 19 bases left between them. The CDR3 totals 15 residues. CDR3 in amino acids: CASSLLGQARDEQFF. As DNA, the CDR3 is TGTGCCAGCAGTCTTCTGGGACAAGCTCGGGATGAGCAGTTCTTC.

Concerning this clonotype: A clone one base away is much larger, so this may be a read error. This rearrangement joins TRBV7-8 to TRBJ2-1, with D perhaps being TRBD1 or TRBD2 (5 bases each). The germline gives CDR1 SGHVS, CDR2 FQNEAQ. This CDR3 is built from 18 residues. The CDR3 DNA is TGTGCCAGCAGCCGACGTCCCGGGACGCAGAGCTCCTACCATGAGCAGTTCTTC. This encodes CASSRRPGTQSSYHEQFF.

This clonotype was found many times. The rearrangement joins TRBV3-1 to TRBJ1-6; TRBD1 is a possible D gene (5 bases). Trimming cost V 4 bases and J 6 bases, with 10 bases left between them. The CDR3 is 14 residues long. Germline V gene sequence: CDR1 LGHDT, CDR2 YNNKEL (reference sequence). DNA of the CDR3: TGTGCCAGCAGCCTGCCTGGGGGTAATTCACCCCTCCACTTT. Protein product: CASSLPGGNSPLHF.

This clonotype was seen many times. This sequence joins TRBV9 and TRBJ1-4, with TRBD1 matching 7 bases. This CDR3 is 16 amino acids long. The V gene end was trimmed by 4 bases and the J gene end by 2 bases; junction bases not matched to a gene: 8. Germline V gene lookup returns CDR1 SGDLS and CDR2 YYNGEE. The CDR3, as DNA: TGTGCCAGCAGCCCCCAGGGGGGGGTCACTAATGAAAAACTGTTTTTT. Translation: CASSPQGGVTNEKLFF.

The V call is TRBV3-2, the J call TRBJ1-6; the D call in the table, TRBD1, was not verified against the DNA. TRBV3-2 is deemed a pseudogene. The CDR3 has 9 residues. Here the CDR3 reads CAGESPLRF. The DNA for the CDR3 is TGTGCGGGGGAGTCACCCCTCCGCTTT.

As to this clonotype: One base away lies a much larger clone, so this may be a sequencing read error. The V call is TRBV7-7, the J call TRBJ2-7, with D possibly matching TRBD1 (6 bases). CDR1 SSHAT and CDR2 FNYEAQ come from the germline V gene (reference sequence). The CDR3 spans 14 residues. The DNA of the CDR3 is TGTGCTAGCAGCCCCGACAGGAACGCCTACGAGCAGTACTTC. Translating it yields CASSPDRNAYEQYF.

There are many counts of this clonotype. The rearrangement links TRBV7-9 to TRBJ1-5; D is unresolved. Germline CDR1 and CDR2: SEHNR and FQNEAQ (reference sequence). V was trimmed by 1 base and J by 6 bases, leaving 13 bases between them. The CDR3 sequence is 15 residues long. The CDR3 spells CASSLEGGGLQPQHF. CDR3 in DNA: TGTGCCAGCAGCTTAGAGGGTGGAGGGCTTCAGCCCCAGCATTTT.

This clonotype has only a few counts. The chain employs TRBV3-1 and TRBJ2-3; unclear D gene. This CDR3 has 14 residues. Germline-derived CDR1 and CDR2 are LGHDT and YNNKEL (reference sequence). V was pared by 4 bases and J by 1 base, with 9 bases between. In DNA form, the CDR3 reads TGTGCCAGCAGCCTGCGGACCCGCACAGATACGCAGTATTTT. This gives the protein CASSLRTRTDTQYF.

This clonotype has at least ten counts. V and J are TRBV6-1 and TRBJ1-5, with D perhaps TRBD1 (5 bases). Looked up from germline, CDR1 is MNHNS and CDR2 is SASEGT. The CDR3 loop spans 15 amino acids. V was shortened by 6 bases and J by 2 bases, with 14 bases between the two germline ends. CDR3 protein: CASSPRDGRNQPQHF. DNA of the CDR3: TGTGCCAGCAGCCCCCGGGACGGACGCAATCAGCCCCAGCATTTT.

The rearrangement joins TRBV25-1 to TRBJ2-5, with TRBD2 identical over 15 bases. The CDR3 loop spans 16 amino acids. Germline CDR1 is MGHDK and CDR2 is SYGVNS. Trimming removed 5 bases from V and 2 bases from J; junction bases left unmatched: 3. The CDR3 protein is CASSPGLAGGQETQYF. Here the CDR3 DNA reads TGTGCCAGCAGTCCGGGACTAGCGGGAGGACAAGAGACCCAGTACTTC.

The sample holds many counts of this clonotype. The chain has TRBV12-3 or TRBV12-4 and TRBJ2-2, with 7 bases identical to TRBD2. J was trimmed by 6 bases and V by 6 bases; bases with no gene match: 4. There are 13 residues in the CDR3. The CDR3 loop reads CASRGGGSGELFF. The CDR3 DNA reads as TGTGCCAGCAGGGGGGGGGGATCCGGGGAGCTGTTTTTT.

This clonotype appeared many times. V and J are TRBV5-4 and TRBJ2-1; 10 nucleotides match TRBD1. The CDR3 extends over 15 amino acids. V shed 5 bases and J 8 bases; nucleotides not matched to a gene: 10. CDR1 and CDR2 from the germline V gene are SGHNT and YYREEE (reference sequence). This CDR3 reads CASRETGQGRYEQFF. CDR3 DNA sequence: TGTGCCAGCAGGGAAACGGGACAGGGGAGGTATGAGCAGTTCTTC.

This clonotype was seen ten or more times. This sequence joins TRBV19 and TRBJ1-5, with 8 bases lining up with TRBD1. The CDR3 extends over 15 amino acids. Germline V gene data show CDR1 as LNHDA and CDR2 as SQIVND (reference sequence). The V gene end was trimmed by 4 bases and the J gene end by 7 bases; junction bases not matched to a gene: 9. CDR3 residues: CASSRDRSRGQPQHF. CDR3 nucleotide sequence: TGTGCCAGTAGTAGGGACAGGTCTAGGGGGCAGCCCCAGCATTTT.

This clonotype was detected many times. The germline gene is not matched at one end of the junction; a read error may be the cause. The V gene is TRBV10-3, the J gene TRBJ1-2; no reliable D call. The CDR3 has 16 amino acids. Germline loops: CDR1 ENHRY, CDR2 SYGVKD. This CDR3 reads CAISESSTSPNYGYTF. For the CDR3, the DNA is TGTGCCATCAGTGAGTCGAGTACTAGCCCTAATTATGGCTACACCTTC.

The chain is built from TRBV11-2 and TRBJ2-2; 9 nucleotides line up with TRBD2. The CDR3 is 17 amino acids. V was clipped by 8 bases and J by 2 bases; unmatched bases: 12. From germline, CDR1 is SGHAT and CDR2 FQNNGV. The CDR3 DNA sequence: TGTGCCAGCGCCCGACTCCTAGCGGGAAAAAACACCGGGGAGCTGTTTTTT. Residues: CASARLLAGKNTGELFF.